This TCR beta chain was identified during a study of blood T cells in healthy people across ages. Sample-barcoded 5' priming and a J-beta primer mix drove a second PCR of 7 to 11 cycles. Via MiXCR, TCRdb re-called the 5' RACE reads, giving one row per CDR3 protein. Found here are 870,000 or so distinct CDR3 sequences, 25% to 30% of them singletons; the top ten hold roughly 17%. Trimming took 4 bases from V and 2 from J; bases not matched to a gene: 5. This CDR3 comprises 16 residues. Germline loops: CDR1 MDHEN, CDR2 SYDVKM. Sequencing was done on a sample of blood. This receptor was obtained from an elderly woman in good health. The J gene is TRBJ2-1, the V gene TRBV28; 10 bases agree with TRBD2. The CDR3 here is CASSSLAGTTYNEQFF. The CDR3 region has the DNA TGTGCCAGCAGTTCACTAGCGGGGACCACCTACAATGAGCAGTTCTTC.